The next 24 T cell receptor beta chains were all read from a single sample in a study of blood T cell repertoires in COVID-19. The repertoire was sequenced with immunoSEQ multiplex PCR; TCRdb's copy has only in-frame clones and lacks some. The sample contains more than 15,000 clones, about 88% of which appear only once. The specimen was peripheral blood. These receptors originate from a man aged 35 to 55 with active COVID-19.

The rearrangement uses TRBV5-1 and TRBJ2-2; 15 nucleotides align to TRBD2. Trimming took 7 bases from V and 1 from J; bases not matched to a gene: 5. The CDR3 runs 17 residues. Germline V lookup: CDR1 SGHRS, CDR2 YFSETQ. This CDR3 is CASGGLAGGLNTGELFF. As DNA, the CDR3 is TGCGCCAGCGGGGGACTAGCGGGAGGCCTGAACACCGGGGAGCTGTTTTTT.

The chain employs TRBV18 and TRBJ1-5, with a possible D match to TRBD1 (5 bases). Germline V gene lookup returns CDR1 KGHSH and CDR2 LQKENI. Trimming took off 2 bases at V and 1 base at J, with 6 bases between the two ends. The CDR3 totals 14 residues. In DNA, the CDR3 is TGTGCCAGCTCACCAGGGGCCAGCAATCAGCCCCAGCATTTT. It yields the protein CASSPGASNQPQHF.

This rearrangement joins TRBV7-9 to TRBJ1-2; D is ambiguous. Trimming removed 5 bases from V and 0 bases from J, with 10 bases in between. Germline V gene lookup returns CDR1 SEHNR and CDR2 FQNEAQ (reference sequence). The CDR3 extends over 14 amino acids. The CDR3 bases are TGTGCCAGCAGCGCACTATCACCTAACTATGGCTACACCTTC. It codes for CASSALSPNYGYTF.

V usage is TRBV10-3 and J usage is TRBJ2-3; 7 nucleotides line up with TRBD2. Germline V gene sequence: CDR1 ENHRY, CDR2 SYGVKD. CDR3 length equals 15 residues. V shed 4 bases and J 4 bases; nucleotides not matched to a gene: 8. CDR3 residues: CAISGTRIVADTQYF. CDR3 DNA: TGTGCCATCAGTGGGACTAGAATTGTCGCAGATACGCAGTATTTT.

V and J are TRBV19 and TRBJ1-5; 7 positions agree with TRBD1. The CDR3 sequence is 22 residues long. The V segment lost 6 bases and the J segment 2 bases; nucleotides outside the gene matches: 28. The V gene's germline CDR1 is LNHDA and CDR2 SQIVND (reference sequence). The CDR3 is CASRAHPMVLRQGGWGNQPQHF. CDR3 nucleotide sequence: TGTGCCAGTAGAGCTCACCCGATGGTGTTGAGGCAGGGGGGTTGGGGCAATCAGCCCCAGCATTTT.

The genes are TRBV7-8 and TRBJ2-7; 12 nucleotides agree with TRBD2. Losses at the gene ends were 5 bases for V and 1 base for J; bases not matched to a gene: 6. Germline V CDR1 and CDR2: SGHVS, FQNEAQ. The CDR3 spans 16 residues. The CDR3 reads CASSPRLAGASYEQYF. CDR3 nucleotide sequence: TGTGCCAGCAGCCCCCGACTAGCGGGGGCATCCTACGAGCAGTACTTC.

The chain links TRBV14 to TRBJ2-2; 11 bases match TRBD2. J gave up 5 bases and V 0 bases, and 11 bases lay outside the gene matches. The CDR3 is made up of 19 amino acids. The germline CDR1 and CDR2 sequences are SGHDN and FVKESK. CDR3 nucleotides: TGTGCCAGCAGCCAAGATCTTGAGCTAGCGGGAGGTAAAACCGGGGAGCTGTTTTTT. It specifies CASSQDLELAGGKTGELFF.

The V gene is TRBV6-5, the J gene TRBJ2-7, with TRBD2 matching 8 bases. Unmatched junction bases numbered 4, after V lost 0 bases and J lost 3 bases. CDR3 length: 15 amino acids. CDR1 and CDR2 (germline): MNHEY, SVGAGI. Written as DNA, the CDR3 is TGTGCCAGCAGTTACTCGGGGACTAGGATCTACGAGCAGTACTTC. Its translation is CASSYSGTRIYEQYF.

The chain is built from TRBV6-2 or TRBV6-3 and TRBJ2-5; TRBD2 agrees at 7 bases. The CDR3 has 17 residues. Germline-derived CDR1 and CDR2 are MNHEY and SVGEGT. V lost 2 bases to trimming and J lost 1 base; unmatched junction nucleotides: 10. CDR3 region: CASSYQTSSPFQETQYF. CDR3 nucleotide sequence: TGTGCCAGCAGTTACCAGACTAGCTCACCTTTCCAAGAGACCCAGTACTTC.

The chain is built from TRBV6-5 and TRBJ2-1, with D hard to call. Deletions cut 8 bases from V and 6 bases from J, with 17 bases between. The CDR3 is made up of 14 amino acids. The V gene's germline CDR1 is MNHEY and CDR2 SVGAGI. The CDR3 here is CASVDILPLNEQFF. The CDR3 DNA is TGTGCCAGCGTCGACATCTTACCTCTCAATGAGCAGTTCTTC.

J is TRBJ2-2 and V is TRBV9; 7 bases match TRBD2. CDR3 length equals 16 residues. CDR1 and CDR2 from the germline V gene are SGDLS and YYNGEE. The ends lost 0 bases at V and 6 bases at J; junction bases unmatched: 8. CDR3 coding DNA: TGTGCCAGCAGCGTAGGGGAAGCGGGACTCGCCGGGGAGCTGTTTTTT. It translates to CASSVGEAGLAGELFF.

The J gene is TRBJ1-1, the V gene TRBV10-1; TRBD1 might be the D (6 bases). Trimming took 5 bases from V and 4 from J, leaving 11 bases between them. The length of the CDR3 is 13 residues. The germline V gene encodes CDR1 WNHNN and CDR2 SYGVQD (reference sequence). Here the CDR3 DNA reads TGCGCCAGCAGTCCCGGGACACCCACTGAAGCTTTCTTT. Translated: CASSPGTPTEAFF.

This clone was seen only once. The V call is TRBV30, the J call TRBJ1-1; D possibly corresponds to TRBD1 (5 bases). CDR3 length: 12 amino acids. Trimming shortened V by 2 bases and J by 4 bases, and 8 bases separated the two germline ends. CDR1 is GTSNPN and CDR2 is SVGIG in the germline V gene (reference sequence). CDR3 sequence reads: CAWSRGGTEAFF. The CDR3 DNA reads TGTGCCTGGAGTCGGGGGGGCACTGAAGCTTTCTTT.

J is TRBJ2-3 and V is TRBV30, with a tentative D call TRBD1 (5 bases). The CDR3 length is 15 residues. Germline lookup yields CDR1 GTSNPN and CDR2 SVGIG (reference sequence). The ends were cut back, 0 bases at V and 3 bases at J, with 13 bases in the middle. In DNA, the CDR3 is TGTGCCTGGAGTGTAGGGCAGGGTGAGACAGATACGCAGTATTTT. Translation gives CAWSVGQGETDTQYF. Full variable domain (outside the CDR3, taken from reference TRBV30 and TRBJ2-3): SQTIHQWPATLVQPVGSPLSLECTVEGTSNPNLYWYRQAAGRGLQLLFYSVGIGQISSEVPQNLSASRPQDRQFILSSKKLLLSDSGFYLCAWSVGQGETDTQYFGPGTRLTVL.

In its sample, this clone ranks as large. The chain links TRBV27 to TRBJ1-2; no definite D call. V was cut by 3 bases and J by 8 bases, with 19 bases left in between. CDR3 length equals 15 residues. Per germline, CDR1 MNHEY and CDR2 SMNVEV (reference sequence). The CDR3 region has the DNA TGTGCCAGCAGTTTCCCTAACCGGGATCGAAAGGGCTACACCTTC. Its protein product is CASSFPNRDRKGYTF.

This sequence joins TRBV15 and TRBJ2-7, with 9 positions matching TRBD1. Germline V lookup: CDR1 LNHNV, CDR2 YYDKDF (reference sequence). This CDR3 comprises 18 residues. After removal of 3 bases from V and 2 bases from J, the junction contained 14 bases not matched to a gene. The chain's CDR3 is CATSRRIRRDRETYEQYF. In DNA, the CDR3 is TGTGCCACCAGCAGGAGGATCCGGCGGGACAGGGAAACCTACGAGCAGTACTTC.

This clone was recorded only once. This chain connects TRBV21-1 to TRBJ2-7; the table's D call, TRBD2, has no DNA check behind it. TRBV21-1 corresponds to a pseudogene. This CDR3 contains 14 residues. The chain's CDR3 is CASRQLAGGREQYF. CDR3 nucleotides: TGTGCCAGCAGACAACTAGCGGGAGGGCGTGAGCAGTACTTC.

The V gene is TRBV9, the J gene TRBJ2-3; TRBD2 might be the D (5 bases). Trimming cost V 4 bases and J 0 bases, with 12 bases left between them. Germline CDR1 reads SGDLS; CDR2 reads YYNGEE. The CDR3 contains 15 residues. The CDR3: CASSTSGRSTDTQYF. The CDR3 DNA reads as TGTGCCAGCAGCACGAGCGGAAGAAGCACAGATACGCAGTATTTT. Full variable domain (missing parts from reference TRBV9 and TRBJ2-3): DSGVTQTPKHLITATGQRVTLRCSPRSGDLSVYWYQQSLDQGLQFLIQYYNGEERAKGNILERFSAQQFPDLHSELNLSSLELGDSALYFCASSTSGRSTDTQYFGPGTRLTVL.

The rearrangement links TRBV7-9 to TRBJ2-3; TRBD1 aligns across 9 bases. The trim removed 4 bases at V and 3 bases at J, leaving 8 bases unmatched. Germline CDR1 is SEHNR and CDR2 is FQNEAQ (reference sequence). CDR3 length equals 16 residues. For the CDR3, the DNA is TGTGCCAGCAGCTACGAACAGGGGGCGGGGACAGATACGCAGTATTTT. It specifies CASSYEQGAGTDTQYF.

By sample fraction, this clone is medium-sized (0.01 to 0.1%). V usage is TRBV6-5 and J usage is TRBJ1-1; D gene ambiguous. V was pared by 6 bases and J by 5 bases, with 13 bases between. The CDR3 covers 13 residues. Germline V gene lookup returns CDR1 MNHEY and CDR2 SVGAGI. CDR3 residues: CASSLDAGTEAFF. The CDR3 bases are TGTGCCAGCAGCTTGGATGCGGGGACTGAAGCTTTCTTT.

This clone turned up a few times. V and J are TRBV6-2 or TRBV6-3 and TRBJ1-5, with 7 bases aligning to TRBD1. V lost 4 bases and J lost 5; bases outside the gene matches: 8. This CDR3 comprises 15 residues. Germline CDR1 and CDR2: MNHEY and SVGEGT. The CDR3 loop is CASSSLDREDQPQHF. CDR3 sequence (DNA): TGTGCCAGCAGTTCCCTCGACAGGGAGGATCAGCCCCAGCATTTT.

Here the CDR3 DNA reads TGTGCCAGCAGCCAAGCCGTCATGAACTTGGTCTGGGAGACCCAGTACTTC. The encoded protein is CASSQAVMNLVWETQYF. The chain uses TRBV3-1 (or the pseudogene TRBV3-2) and TRBJ2-5, with D uncertain. Germline V gene lookup returns CDR1 LGHDT and CDR2 YNNKEL (reference sequence). CDR3 length: 17 amino acids. V was trimmed by 1 base and J by 5 bases, leaving 20 bases between them.

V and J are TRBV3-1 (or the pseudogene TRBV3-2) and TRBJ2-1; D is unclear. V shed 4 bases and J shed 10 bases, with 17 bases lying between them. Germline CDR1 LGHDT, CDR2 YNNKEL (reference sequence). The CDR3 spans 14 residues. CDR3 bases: TGTGCCAGCAGCCTGACTGCCGATCTCCGGGAGCAGTTCTTC. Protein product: CASSLTADLREQFF.

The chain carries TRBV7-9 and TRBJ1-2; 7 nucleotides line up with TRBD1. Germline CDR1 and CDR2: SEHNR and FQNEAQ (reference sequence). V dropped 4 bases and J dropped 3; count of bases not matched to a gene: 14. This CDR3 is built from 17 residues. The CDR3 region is CASSSRQGMAQHYGYTF. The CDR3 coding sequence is TGTGCCAGCAGCTCCCGACAGGGAATGGCGCAGCACTATGGCTACACCTTC. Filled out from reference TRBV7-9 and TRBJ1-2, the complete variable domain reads DTGVSQNPRHKITKRGQNVTFRCDPISEHNRLYWYRQTLGQGPEFLTYFQNEAQLEKSRLLSDRFSAERPKGSFSTLEIQRTEQGDSAMYLCASSSRQGMAQHYGYTFGSGTRLTVV.